This is a list of T cell receptor beta chains from one sample in a study of vaccination and CD4 T cells after COVID-19. Via MiXCR, TCRdb re-called the PCR reads, giving one row per CDR3 protein. There are roughly 15,000 distinct CDR3 sequences in the sample; about 80% occur only once, and roughly 11% lies in the top ten. These receptors have no known antigen. Sequences were obtained from CD4+ T cells from blood, cultured in vitro. The receptors originated from a human donor who had recovered from COVID-19. Each CDR3 is given with its conserved first and last residue. A D gene is named only where the DNA matches it firmly. Where a row states a size, it is once, few, many or the class of an expanded clone; other rows omit it.

>NA|once|TRBJ2-3|TRBV6-1
TGTGCCAGCACCAGGGCAGGGACTGGCACAGATACGCAGTATTTT
CASTRAGTGTDTQYF
>TRBD2|NA|TRBJ2-3|TRBV7-2
TGTGCCAGCAGCCGTACTACTAGGGCTAGCGGAAGCACAGATACGCAGTATTTT
CASSRTTRASGSTDTQYF
>NA|NA|TRBJ1-2|TRBV12-3/TRBV12-4
TGTGCCAGCACTCCCGGAGGGGCTGGCTACACCTTC
CASTPGGAGYTF
>NA|NA|TRBJ1-5|TRBV30
TGTGCCTGGAGGCCGGGGGGCAATCAGCCCCAGCATTTT
CAWRPGGNQPQHF
>NA|NA|TRBJ2-3|TRBV6-5
TGTGCCAGCAGTTACCTACTCGCGGGTCGCCCTAGCACAGATACGCAGTATTTT
CASSYLLAGRPSTDTQYF
>NA|NA|TRBJ2-7|TRBV20-1
TGCAGTGCAGTAGGTGTGGCGGATACCTACGAGCAGTACTTC
CSAVGVADTYEQYF
>NA|NA|TRBJ1-5|TRBV29-1
TGCAGCGTTTCAGGGGACCGAGGCAATCAGCCCCAGCATTTT
CSVSGDRGNQPQHF
>NA|NA|TRBJ1-1|TRBV7-2
TGTGCCAGCAGCTTACCCAGGGGAAACACTGAAGCTTTCTTT
CASSLPRGNTEAFF
>TRBD2|NA|TRBJ2-7|TRBV7-6
TGTGCCAGCACCAAAAACCCACCGGCTAGCGGGAGCCCCTACGAGCAGTACTTC
CASTKNPPASGSPYEQYF
>TRBD1|NA|TRBJ2-7|TRBV7-9
TGTGCCAGCAGCTATGACAGGGTCATCTACGAGCAGTACTTC
CASSYDRVIYEQYF
>NA|NA|TRBJ2-5|TRBV20-1
TGCAGTGCTAGAGTAGGTGGGCAGACCCAGTACTTC
CSARVGGQTQYF
>TRBD2|NA|TRBJ2-2|TRBV27
TGTGCCAGCAGTTGGTCCGCAGGGACTAGCGGGATCGGCGGGGAGCTGTTTTTT
CASSWSAGTSGIGGELFF
>NA|few|TRBJ1-2|TRBV27
TGTGCCAGCAGCGCCTACGGACCGCAAGCTAACTATGGCTACACCTTC
CASSAYGPQANYGYTF
>NA|NA|TRBJ2-7|TRBV2
TGTGCTAACAGCAGGGAGTACGAGCAGTACTTC
CANSREYEQYF
>TRBD2|NA|TRBJ2-7|TRBV7-6
TGTGCCAGCAGCTTAGCGACGGCGACTAGCGGGAGGTACGAGCAGTACTTC
CASSLATATSGRYEQYF
>NA|NA|TRBJ1-1|TRBV7-2
TGTGCCAGCAGCTTACATCCTCCGGGGGTCGGCGCTGAAGCTTTCTTT
CASSLHPPGVGAEAFF
>NA|NA|TRBJ1-2|TRBV24-1
TGTGCCACCAGTGATTATAAAGCTGGACAGCTCTATGGCTACACCTTC
CATSDYKAGQLYGYTF
>NA|medium-sized|TRBJ1-5|TRBV20-1
TGCAGTGCTAGAGTTGTAACGGCAGCTTATAGCAATCAGCCCCAGCATTTT
CSARVVTAAYSNQPQHF
>NA|few|TRBJ1-2|TRBV27
TGTGCCAGCAGTCCACGACCACAGACTTACTATGGCTACACCTTC
CASSPRPQTYYGYTF
>NA|once|TRBJ1-3|TRBV10-3
TGTGCCAGCAGACCAAGCAGCGGGAACTCTGGAAACACCATATATTTT
CASRPSSGNSGNTIYF
>NA|once|TRBJ1-5|TRBV7-9
TGTGCCAGCAGCTTAGACGGGGCTGCCCAGCCCCAGCATTTT
CASSLDGAAQPQHF
>NA|NA|TRBJ1-3|TRBV7-2
TGTGCCAGCAGCTGGACAGTGCGAAACACCATATATTTT
CASSWTVRNTIYF
>TRBD2|NA|TRBJ2-3|TRBV7-3
TGTGCCAGCAGCAGACTAGCGGCCAAAACAGATACGCAGTATTTT
CASSRLAAKTDTQYF
>NA|NA|TRBJ2-1|TRBV19
TGTGCCAGTAGCTGGAGTTCGTCGTACAATGAGCAGTTCTTC
CASSWSSSYNEQFF